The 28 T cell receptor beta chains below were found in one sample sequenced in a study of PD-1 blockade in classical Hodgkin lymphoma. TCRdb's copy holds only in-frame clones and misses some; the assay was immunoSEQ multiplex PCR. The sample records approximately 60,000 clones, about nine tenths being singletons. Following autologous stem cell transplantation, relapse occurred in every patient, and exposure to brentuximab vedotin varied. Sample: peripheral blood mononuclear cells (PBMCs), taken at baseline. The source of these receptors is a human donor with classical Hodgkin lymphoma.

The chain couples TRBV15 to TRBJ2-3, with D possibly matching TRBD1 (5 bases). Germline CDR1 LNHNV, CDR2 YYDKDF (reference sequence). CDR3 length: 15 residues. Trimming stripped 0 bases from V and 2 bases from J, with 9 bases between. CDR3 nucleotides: TGTGCCACCAGCAGAGATAAGGACACCACAGATACGCAGTATTTT. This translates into CATSRDKDTTDTQYF.

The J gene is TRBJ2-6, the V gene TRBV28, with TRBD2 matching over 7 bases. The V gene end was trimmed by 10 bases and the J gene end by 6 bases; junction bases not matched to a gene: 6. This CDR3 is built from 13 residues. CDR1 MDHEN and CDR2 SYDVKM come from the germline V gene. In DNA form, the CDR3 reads TGTGCCACCAGGGAGGGGTTGGCCAACGTCCTGACTTTC. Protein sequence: CATREGLANVLTF.

CDR3 residues: CASSRGQGDQPQHF. The CDR3 bases are TGTGCCAGCAGCCGTGGACAGGGGGATCAGCCCCAGCATTTT. The chain has TRBV5-5 and TRBJ1-5; TRBD1 aligns across 10 bases. There are 14 residues in the CDR3. V lost 4 bases and J lost 5; bases outside the gene matches: 3. In germline, CDR1 is SGHKS, CDR2 YYEKEE (reference sequence).

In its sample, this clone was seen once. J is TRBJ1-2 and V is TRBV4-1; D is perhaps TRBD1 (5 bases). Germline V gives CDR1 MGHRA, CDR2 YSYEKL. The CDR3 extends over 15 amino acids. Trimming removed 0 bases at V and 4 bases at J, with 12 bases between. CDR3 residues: CASSQDTTETYGYTF. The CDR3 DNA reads TGCGCCAGCAGCCAAGATACGACAGAAACCTATGGCTACACCTTC.

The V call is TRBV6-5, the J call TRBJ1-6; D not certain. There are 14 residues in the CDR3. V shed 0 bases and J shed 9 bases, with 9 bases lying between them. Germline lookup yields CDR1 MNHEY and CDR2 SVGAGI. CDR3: CASSYSGIGSPLHF. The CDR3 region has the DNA TGTGCCAGCAGTTACTCGGGAATCGGTTCACCCCTCCACTTT.

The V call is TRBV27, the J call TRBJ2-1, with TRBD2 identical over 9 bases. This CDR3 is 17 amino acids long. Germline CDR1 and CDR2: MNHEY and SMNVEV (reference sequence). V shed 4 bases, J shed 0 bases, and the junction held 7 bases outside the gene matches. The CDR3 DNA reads TGTGCCAGCAGTTCGGGTAGCGGGGGCACCTCCTACAATGAGCAGTTCTTC. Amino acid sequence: CASSSGSGGTSYNEQFF.

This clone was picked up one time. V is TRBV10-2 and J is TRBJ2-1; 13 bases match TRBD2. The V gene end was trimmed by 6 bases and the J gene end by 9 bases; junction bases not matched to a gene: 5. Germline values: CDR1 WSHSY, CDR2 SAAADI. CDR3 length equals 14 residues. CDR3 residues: CASRSGTSGTEQFF. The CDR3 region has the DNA TGCGCCAGCAGGTCCGGGACTAGCGGGACTGAGCAGTTCTTC.

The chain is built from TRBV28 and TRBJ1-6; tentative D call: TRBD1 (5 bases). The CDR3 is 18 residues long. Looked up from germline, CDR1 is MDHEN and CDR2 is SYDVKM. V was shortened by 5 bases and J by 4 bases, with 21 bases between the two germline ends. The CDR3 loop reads CASSEDERAGGYNSPLHF. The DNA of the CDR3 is TGTGCCAGCAGTGAGGACGAACGGGCTGGGGGGTATAATTCACCCCTCCACTTT.

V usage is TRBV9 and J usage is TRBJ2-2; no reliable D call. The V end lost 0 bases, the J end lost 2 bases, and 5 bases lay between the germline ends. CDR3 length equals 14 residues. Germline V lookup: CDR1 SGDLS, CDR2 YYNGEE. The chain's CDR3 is CASSVVVNTGELFF. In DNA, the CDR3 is TGTGCCAGCAGCGTAGTAGTAAACACCGGGGAGCTGTTTTTT. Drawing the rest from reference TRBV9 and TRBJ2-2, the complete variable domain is DSGVTQTPKHLITATGQRVTLRCSPRSGDLSVYWYQQSLDQGLQFLIQYYNGEERAKGNILERFSAQQFPDLHSELNLSSLELGDSALYFCASSVVVNTGELFFGEGSRLTVL.

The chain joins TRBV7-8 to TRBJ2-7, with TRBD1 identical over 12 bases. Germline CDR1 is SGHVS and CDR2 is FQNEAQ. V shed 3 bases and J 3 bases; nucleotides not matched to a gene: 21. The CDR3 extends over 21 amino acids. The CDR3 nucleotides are TGTGCCAGCAGCTTTCGCTTCCTGGGACAGGGGGCGTCTTTCCTAGTCTACGAGCAGTACTTC. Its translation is CASSFRFLGQGASFLVYEQYF.

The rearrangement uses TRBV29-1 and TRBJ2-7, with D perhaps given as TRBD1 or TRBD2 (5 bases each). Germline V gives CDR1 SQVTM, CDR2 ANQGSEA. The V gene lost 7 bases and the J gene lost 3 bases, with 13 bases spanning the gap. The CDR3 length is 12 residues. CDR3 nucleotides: TGCAGCGCCGGGGACGGAGACTACGAGCAGTACTTC. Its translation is CSAGDGDYEQYF.

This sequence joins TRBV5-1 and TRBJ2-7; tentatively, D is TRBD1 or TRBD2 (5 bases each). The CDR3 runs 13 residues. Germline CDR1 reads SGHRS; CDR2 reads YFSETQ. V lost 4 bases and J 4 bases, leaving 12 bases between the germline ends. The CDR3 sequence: CASSPGPNYEQYF. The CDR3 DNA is TGCGCCAGCAGCCCGGGACCGAATTACGAGCAGTACTTC. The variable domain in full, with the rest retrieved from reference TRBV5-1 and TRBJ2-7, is KAGVTQTPRYLIKTRGQQVTLSCSPISGHRSVSWYQQTPGQGLQFLFEYFSETQRNKGNFPGRFSGRQFSNSRSEMNVSTLELGDSALYLCASSPGPNYEQYFGPGTRLTVT.

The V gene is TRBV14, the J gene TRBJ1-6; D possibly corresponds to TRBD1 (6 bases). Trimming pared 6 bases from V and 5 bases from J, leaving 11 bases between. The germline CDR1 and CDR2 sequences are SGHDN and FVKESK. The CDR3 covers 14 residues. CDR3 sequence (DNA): TGTGCCAGCAGACCAGACAGGAATAATTCACCCCTCCACTTT. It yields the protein CASRPDRNNSPLHF.

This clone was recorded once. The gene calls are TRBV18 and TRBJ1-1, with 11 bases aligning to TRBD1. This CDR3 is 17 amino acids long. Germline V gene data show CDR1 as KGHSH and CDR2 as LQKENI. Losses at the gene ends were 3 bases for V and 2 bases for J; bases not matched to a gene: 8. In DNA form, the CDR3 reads TGTGCCAGCTCACCCGGACAGGGGGCTCTGATCAACACTGAAGCTTTCTTT. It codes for CASSPGQGALINTEAFF.

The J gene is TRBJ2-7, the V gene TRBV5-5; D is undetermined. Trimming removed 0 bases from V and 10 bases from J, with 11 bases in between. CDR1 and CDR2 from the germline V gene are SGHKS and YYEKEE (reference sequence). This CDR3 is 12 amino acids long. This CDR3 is CASSLGLDVQYF. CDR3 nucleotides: TGTGCCAGCAGCTTGGGCCTGGACGTCCAGTACTTC.

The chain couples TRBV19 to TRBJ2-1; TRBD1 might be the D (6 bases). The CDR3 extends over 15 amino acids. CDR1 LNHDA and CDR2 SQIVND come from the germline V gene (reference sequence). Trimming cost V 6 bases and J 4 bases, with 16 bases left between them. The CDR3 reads CASSYRGSSYNEQFF. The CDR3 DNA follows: TGTGCCAGTAGCTATAGGGGGAGCTCTTACAATGAGCAGTTCTTC.

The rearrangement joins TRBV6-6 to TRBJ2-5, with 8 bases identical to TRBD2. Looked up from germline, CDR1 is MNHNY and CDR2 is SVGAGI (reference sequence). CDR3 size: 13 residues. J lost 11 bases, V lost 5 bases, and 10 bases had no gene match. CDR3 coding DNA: TGTGCCAGCAGTGATCTTCTACTAGCGGCACAGTACTTC. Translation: CASSDLLLAAQYF.

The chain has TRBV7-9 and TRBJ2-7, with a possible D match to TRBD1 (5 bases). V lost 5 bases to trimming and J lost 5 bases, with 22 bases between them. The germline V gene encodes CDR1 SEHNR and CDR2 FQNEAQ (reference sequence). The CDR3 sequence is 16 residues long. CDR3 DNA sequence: TGTGCCAGCAGCAGCAATAATCCAGGGCCCTATCACGAGCAGTACTTC. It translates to CASSSNNPGPYHEQYF.

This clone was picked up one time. CDR3 in amino acids: CARREGQGVSSPLHF. For the CDR3, the DNA is TGTGCCAGGCGCGAGGGACAGGGGGTTTCGTCACCCCTCCACTTT. The chain uses TRBV2 and TRBJ1-6; 11 nucleotides agree with TRBD1. The germline CDR1 and CDR2 sequences are SNHLY and FYNNEI. With 9 bases clipped from V and 10 bases from J, the junction kept 11 bases outside the gene matches. The CDR3 has 15 amino acids.

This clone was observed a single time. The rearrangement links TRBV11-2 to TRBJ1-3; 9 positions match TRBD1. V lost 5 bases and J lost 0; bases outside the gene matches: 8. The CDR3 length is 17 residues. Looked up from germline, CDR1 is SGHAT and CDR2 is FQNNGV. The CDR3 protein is CASSPRGQGSSGNTIYF. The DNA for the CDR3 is TGTGCCAGCAGCCCAAGAGGACAGGGGAGCTCTGGAAACACCATATATTTT.

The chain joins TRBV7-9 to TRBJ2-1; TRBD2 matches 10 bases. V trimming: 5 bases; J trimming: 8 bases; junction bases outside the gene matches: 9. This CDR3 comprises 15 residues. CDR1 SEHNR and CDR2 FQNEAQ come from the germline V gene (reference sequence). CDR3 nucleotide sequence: TGTGCCAGCAGCCCCCTAGCGGGAGTAATTTATGAGCAGTTCTTC. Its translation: CASSPLAGVIYEQFF.

The DNA of the CDR3 is TGTGCCAGTCAGGGAACGGGACTAGGAACCGGGGAGCTGTTTTTT. Its protein is CASQGTGLGTGELFF. The rearrangement joins TRBV28 to TRBJ2-2, with TRBD2 identical over 8 bases. Germline V gives CDR1 MDHEN, CDR2 SYDVKM. CDR3 size: 15 residues. J gave up 5 bases and V 9 bases, and 11 bases lay outside the gene matches.

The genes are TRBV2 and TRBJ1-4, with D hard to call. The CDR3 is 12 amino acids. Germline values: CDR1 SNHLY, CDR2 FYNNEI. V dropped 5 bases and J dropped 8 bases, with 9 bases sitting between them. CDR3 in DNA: TGTGCCAGCAGTTTCACAGAAGAAAAACTGTTTTTT. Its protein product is CASSFTEEKLFF.

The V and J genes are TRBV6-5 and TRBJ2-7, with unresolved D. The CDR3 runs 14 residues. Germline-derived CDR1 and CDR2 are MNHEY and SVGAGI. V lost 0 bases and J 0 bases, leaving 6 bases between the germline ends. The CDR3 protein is CASSYSSSSYEQYF. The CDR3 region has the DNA TGTGCCAGCAGTTACTCTTCAAGCTCCTACGAGCAGTACTTC.

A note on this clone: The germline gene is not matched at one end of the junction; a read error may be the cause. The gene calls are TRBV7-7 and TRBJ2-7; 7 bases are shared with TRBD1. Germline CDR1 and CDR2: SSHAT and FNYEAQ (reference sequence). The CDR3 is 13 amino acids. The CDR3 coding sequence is TGTGCTAGCAGCTTAGGACAGGATGGCGAGCAGTACTTC. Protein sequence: CASSLGQDGEQYF.

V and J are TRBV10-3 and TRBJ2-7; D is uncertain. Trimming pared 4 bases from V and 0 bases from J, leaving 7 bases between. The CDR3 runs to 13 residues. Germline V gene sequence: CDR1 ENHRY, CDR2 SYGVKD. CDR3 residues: CAISVVSSYEQYF. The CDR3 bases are TGTGCCATCAGTGTGGTCAGCTCCTACGAGCAGTACTTC.

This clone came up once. The CDR3 here is CASSLVGRGELFF. The DNA of the CDR3 is TGCGCCAGCAGCTTGGTAGGGCGCGGGGAGCTGTTTTTT. V and J are TRBV5-1 and TRBJ2-2; no firm D call. The V end lost 0 bases, the J end lost 7 bases, and 7 bases lay between the germline ends. Germline CDR1 SGHRS, CDR2 YFSETQ. The CDR3 runs 13 residues.

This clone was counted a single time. The CDR3 reads CASSFAMLYEQYF. Here the CDR3 DNA reads TGTGCCAGCTCTTTTGCGATGCTCTACGAGCAGTACTTC. This chain connects TRBV18 to TRBJ2-7; no reliable D call. The V end was cut by 6 bases, the J end by 3 bases, with 12 bases between. Looked up from germline, CDR1 is KGHSH and CDR2 is LQKENI. This CDR3 region has 13 residues. The full variable domain, in which reference TRBV18 and TRBJ2-7 provide the parts outside the CDR3, is NAGVMQNPRHLVRRRGQEARLRCSPMKGHSHVYWYRQLPEEGLKFMVYLQKENIIDESGMPKERFSAEFPKEGPSILRIQQVVRGDSAAYFCASSFAMLYEQYFGPGTRLTVT.